The entry that follows covers one T cell receptor (beta chain) sequence. Its antigen is not known. This entry belongs to a study of T cell responses to AZD1222 COVID-19 vaccine. Study-wide points: Clonal diversity may have been underestimated in mostly white British donors.

Sequenced by immunoSEQ multiplex PCR; TCRdb stores in-frame clones only, minus some. The repertoire holds 79,000 or so clones, with more than 60% as singletons. V was pared by 0 bases and J by 0 bases, with 4 bases between. Germline V gene data show CDR1 as SGHRS and CDR2 as YFSETQ. This CDR3 is built from 15 residues. The V gene is TRBV5-1, the J gene TRBJ2-6; no clear D. This TCR came from an adult who received the MenACWY meningococcal vaccine as a control. The specimen comprised peripheral blood, sampled 28 days after the second dose of the MenACWY control vaccine. The CDR3 DNA reads TGCGCCAGCAGCTTGGTCAGCTCTGGGGCCAACGTCCTGACTTTC. Encoded protein: CASSLVSSGANVLTF. Together with reference TRBV5-1 and TRBJ2-6, the CDR3 gives the full variable domain: KAGVTQTPRYLIKTRGQQVTLSCSPISGHRSVSWYQQTPGQGLQFLFEYFSETQRNKGNFPGRFSGRQFSNSRSEMNVSTLELGDSALYLCASSLVSSGANVLTFGAGSRLTVL.